The T cell receptor (beta chain) under discussion was sequenced for a study of T cell responses to AZD1222 COVID-19 vaccine. Study-wide findings and caveats: Per reports, nearly half of all spike-specific TCRs target regions that are unmutated in variants. Dominant CD4 TCR responses targeted spike regions 160-218 and 743-854. Spike-specific TCR breadth rose after two AZD1222 doses, and depth rose as well. Donors were mostly white British, more females; clonal diversity possibly underestimated.

As regards this clone: Its target is not known.

After removal of 2 bases from V and 7 bases from J, the junction contained 3 bases not matched to a gene. CDR1 and CDR2 (germline): MRHNA, SNTAGT. The CDR3 length is 14 residues. Here immunoSEQ multiplex PCR was the method, and the copy in TCRdb shows in-frame clones only, minus some. The sample includes 90,000 to 120,000 clones, about 90% of them seen just once. This sequence was found in an adult who received the AZD1222 COVID-19 vaccine. This chain joins TRBV6-4 and TRBJ2-1; 9 nucleotides agree with TRBD1. The sample in question was peripheral blood, obtained 28 days after the second AZD1222 dose. This chain's CDR3 is CASSDRDRDNEQFF. The CDR3 nucleotides are TGTGCCAGCAGTGACCGGGACAGGGATAATGAGCAGTTCTTC.